This TCR beta chain was found in a study of radiotherapy plus CTLA-4 blockade in lung cancer. This CDR3 region has 15 residues. V gave up 2 bases and J gave up 9 bases, with 22 bases separating them. CDR1 is GTSNPN and CDR2 is SVGIG in the germline V gene (reference sequence). Using immunoSEQ multiplex PCR, the repertoire was profiled, and TCRdb retains in-frame clones only, with some absent. The table lists about 73,000 clones, 87% of them singletons, with 35% to 45% in the top ten. This material consisted of peripheral blood, taken from a patient treated with radiotherapy plus ipilimumab. The V and J genes are TRBV30 and TRBJ1-1; maybe TRBD1 (5 bases). The clonotype comes from a human donor with non-small cell lung cancer that progressed on radiotherapy plus ipilimumab. The DNA for the CDR3 is TGTGCCTGGAGTCGCGGGACGCGGGGATTTTTCCAAGCTTTCTTT. Translating it yields CAWSRGTRGFFQAFF.